The 4 T cell receptor beta chains listed next were all sequenced from one sample in a study of beta chain features in type 1 diabetes. The sequenced template was cDNA made from the entire isolated RNA. Assay: immunoSEQ multiplex PCR; the TCRdb copy retains only in-frame clones and omits some. Of about 620,000 clones in the sample, 15% were seen once. Material for sequencing was naive CD4+ T cells from blood. Source of these receptors: a man aged 18 to 35 in good health.

The chain is built from TRBV7-9 and TRBJ1-1, with 8 bases matching TRBD1. V lost 5 bases and J lost 1; bases outside the gene matches: 3. There are 14 residues in the CDR3. CDR1 is SEHNR and CDR2 is FQNEAQ in the germline V gene (reference sequence). The CDR3 nucleotides are TGTGCCAGCAGCCTTGGACAGGGGAACACTGAAGCTTTCTTT. It is translated as CASSLGQGNTEAFF.

On this clone: No conserved phenylalanine or tryptophan is present at the end of the CDR3, so a read error is the likely explanation. The chain uses TRBV11-2 and TRBJ2-7, with D tentatively TRBD2 (5 bases). Germline lookup yields CDR1 SGHAT and CDR2 FQNNGV. This CDR3 has 14 amino acids. V was shortened by 2 bases and J by 6 bases, with 14 bases between the two germline ends. The CDR3 protein is CASSLKPGLAEQYL. DNA of the CDR3: TGTGCCAGCAGCTTAAAGCCTGGTCTAGCCGAGCAGTACCTC.

This clone was seen a few times. The chain combines TRBV7-8 with TRBJ2-7; D is undetermined. Germline V gives CDR1 SGHVS, CDR2 FQNEAQ. This CDR3 is built from 15 residues. The V end was cut by 4 bases, the J end by 2 bases, with 15 bases between. The CDR3 DNA sequence: TGTGCCAGCAGCTCCCCCGCCCGGTCTACCTACGAGCAGTACTTC. It codes for CASSSPARSTYEQYF.

This clone was seen only a few times. The J gene is TRBJ1-5, the V gene TRBV5-1; the D gene is possibly TRBD1 (5 bases). V was shortened by 0 bases and J by 5 bases, with 9 bases between the two germline ends. Germline CDR1 is SGHRS and CDR2 is YFSETQ. The CDR3 spans 14 residues. Here the CDR3 reads CASSLGGPDQPQHF. CDR3 nucleotides: TGCGCCAGCAGCTTGGGGGGCCCTGATCAGCCCCAGCATTTT.